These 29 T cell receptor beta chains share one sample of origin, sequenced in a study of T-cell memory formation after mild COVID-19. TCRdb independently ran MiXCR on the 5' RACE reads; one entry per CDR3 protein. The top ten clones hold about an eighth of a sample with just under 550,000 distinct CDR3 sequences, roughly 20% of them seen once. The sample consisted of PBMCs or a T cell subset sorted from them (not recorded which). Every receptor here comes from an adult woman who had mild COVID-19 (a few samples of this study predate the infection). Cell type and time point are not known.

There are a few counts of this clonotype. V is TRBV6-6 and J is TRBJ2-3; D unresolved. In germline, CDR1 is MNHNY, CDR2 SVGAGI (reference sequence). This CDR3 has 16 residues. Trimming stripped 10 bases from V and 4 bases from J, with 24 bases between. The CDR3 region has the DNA TGTGCCACCTTAAGCCTGAAGGGCGATTTTGCAGATACGCAGTATTTT. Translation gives CATLSLKGDFADTQYF.

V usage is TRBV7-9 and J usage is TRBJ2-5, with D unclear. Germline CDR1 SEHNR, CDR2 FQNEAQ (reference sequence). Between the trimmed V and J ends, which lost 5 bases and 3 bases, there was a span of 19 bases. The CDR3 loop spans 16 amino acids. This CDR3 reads CASSPRIGSGKETQYF. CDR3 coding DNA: TGTGCCAGCAGCCCAAGGATCGGGTCGGGTAAAGAGACCCAGTACTTC.

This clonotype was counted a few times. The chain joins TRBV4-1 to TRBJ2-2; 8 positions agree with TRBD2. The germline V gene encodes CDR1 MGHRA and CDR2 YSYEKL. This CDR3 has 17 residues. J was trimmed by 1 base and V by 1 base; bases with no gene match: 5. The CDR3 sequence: CASSQAEAGENTGELFF. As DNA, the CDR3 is TGCGCCAGCAGCCAAGCAGAAGCGGGGGAGAACACCGGGGAGCTGTTTTTT.

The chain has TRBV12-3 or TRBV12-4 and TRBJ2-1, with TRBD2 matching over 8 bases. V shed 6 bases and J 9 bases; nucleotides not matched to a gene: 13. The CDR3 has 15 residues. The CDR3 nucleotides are TGTGCCAGCAGGGGCAGCGGGGGACCCGGAGGTGAGCAGTTCTTC. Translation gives CASRGSGGPGGEQFF.

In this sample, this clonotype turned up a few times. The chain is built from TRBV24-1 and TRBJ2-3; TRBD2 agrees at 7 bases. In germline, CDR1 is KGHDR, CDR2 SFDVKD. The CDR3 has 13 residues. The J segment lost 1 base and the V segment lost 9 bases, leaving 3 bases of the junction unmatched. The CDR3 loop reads CATAREGTDTQYF. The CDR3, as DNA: TGTGCCACCGCACGGGAGGGCACAGATACGCAGTATTTT.

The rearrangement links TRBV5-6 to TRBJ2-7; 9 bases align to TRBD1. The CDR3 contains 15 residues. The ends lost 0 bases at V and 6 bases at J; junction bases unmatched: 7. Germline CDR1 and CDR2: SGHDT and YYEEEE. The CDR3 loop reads CASSLGQQGAGEQYF. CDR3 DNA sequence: TGTGCCAGCAGCTTGGGTCAACAGGGGGCTGGCGAGCAGTACTTC.

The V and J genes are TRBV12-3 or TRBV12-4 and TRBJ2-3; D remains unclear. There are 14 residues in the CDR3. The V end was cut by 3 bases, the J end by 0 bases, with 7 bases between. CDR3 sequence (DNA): TGTGCCAGCAGTTTCGGGTCTAGCACAGATACGCAGTATTTT. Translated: CASSFGSSTDTQYF.

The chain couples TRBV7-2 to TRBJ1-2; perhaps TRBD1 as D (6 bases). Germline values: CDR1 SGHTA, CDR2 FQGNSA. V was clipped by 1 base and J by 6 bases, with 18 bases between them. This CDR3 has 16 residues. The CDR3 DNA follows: TGTGCCAGCAGCTTAGGATCCAACAGGGCCGAAAATGGCTACACCTTC. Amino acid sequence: CASSLGSNRAENGYTF.

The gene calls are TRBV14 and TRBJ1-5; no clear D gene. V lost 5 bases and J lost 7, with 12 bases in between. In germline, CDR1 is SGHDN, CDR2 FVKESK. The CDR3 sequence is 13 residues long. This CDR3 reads CASSGRSGQPQHF. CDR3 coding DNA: TGTGCCAGCAGCGGTCGTTCGGGACAGCCCCAGCATTTT.

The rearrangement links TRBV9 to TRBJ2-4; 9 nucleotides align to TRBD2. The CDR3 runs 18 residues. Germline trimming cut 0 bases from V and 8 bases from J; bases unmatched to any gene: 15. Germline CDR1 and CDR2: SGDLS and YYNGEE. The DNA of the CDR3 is TGTGCCAGCAGCGTAGGTCTTCGAGGCGGGAGGGCCGGGGACATTCAGTACTTC. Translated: CASSVGLRGGRAGDIQYF.

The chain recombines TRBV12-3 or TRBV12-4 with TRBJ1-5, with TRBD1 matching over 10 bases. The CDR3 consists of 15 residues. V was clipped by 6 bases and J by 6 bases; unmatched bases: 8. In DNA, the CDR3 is TGTGCCAGCAGCTCGACAGGGGGCGCCGGTCAGCCCCAGCATTTT. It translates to CASSSTGGAGQPQHF.

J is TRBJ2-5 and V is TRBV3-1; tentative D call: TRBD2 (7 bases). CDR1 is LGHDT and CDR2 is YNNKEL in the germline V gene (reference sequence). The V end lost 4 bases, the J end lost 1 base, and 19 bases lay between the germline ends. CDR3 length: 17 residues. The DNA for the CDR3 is TGTGCCAGCAGCCCCGCGGGGGCGGGGGCCTTCCAAGAGACCCAGTACTTC. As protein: CASSPAGAGAFQETQYF.

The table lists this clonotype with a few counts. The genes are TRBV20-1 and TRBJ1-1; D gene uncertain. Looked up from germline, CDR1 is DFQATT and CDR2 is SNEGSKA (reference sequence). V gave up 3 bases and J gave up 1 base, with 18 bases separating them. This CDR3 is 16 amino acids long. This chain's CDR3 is CSASPEGFNPNTEAFF. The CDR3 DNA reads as TGCAGTGCTAGCCCCGAAGGGTTTAATCCGAACACTGAAGCTTTCTTT.

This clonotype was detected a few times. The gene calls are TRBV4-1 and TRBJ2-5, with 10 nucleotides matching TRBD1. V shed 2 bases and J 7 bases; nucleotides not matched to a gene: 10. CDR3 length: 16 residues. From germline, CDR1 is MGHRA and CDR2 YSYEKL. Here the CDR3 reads CASSQPDRGQLVTQYF. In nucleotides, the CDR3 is TGCGCCAGCAGCCAACCCGACAGGGGGCAATTAGTGACCCAGTACTTC.

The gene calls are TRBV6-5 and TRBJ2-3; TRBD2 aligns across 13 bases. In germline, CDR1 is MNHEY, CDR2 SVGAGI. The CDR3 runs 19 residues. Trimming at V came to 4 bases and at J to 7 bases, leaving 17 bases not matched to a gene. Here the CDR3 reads CASSSITSGGAVGYYTQYF. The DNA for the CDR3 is TGTGCCAGCAGTTCGATCACTAGCGGGGGGGCCGTGGGATATTATACGCAGTATTTT.

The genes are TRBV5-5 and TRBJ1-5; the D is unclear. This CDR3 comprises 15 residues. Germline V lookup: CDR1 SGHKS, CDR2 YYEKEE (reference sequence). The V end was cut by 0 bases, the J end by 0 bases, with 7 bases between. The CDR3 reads CASSLDWASNQPQHF. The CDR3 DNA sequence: TGTGCCAGCAGCTTGGACTGGGCTAGCAATCAGCCCCAGCATTTT.

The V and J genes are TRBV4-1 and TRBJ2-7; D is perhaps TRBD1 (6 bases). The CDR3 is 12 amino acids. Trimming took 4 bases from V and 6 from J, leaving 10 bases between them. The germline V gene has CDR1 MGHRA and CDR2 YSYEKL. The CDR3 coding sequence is TGCGCCAGCAGCCCCGTAGGGGGCGAGCAGTACTTC. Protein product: CASSPVGGEQYF.

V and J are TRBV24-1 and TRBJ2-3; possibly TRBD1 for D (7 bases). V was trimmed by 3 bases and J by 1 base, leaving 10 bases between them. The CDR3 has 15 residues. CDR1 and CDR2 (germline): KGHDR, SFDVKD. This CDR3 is CATSDGGTGTDTQYF. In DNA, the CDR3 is TGTGCCACCAGTGATGGCGGGACAGGCACAGATACGCAGTATTTT.

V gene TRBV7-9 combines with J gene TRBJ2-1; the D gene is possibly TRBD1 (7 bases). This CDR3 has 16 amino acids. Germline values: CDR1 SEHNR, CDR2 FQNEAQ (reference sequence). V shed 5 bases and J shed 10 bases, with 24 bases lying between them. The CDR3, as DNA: TGTGCCAGCAGCCACGACAGGGAGGCCAATCTAGTAGAGCAGTTCTTC. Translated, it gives CASSHDREANLVEQFF.

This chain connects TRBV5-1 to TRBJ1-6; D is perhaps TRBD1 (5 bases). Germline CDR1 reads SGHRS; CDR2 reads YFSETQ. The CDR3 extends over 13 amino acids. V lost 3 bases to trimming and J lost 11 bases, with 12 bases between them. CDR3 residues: CASSYGDEAPLHF. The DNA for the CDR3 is TGCGCCAGCAGCTACGGGGACGAGGCACCCCTCCACTTT.

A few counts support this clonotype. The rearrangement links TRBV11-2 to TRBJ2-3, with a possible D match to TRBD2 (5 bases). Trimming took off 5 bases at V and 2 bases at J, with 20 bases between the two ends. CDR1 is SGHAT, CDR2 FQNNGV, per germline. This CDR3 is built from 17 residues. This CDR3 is CASSLLVLGRVTDTQYF. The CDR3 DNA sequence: TGTGCCAGCAGCCTCCTCGTACTAGGAAGGGTCACAGATACGCAGTATTTT.

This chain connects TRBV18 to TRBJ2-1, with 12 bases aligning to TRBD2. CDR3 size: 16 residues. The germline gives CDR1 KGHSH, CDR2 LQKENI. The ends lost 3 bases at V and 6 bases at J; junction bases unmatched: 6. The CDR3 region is CASSPSLAGGGNEQFF. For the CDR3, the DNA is TGTGCCAGCTCACCCTCACTAGCGGGAGGAGGCAATGAGCAGTTCTTC. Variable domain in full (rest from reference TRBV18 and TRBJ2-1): NAGVMQNPRHLVRRRGQEARLRCSPMKGHSHVYWYRQLPEEGLKFMVYLQKENIIDESGMPKERFSAEFPKEGPSILRIQQVVRGDSAAYFCASSPSLAGGGNEQFFGPGTRLTVL.

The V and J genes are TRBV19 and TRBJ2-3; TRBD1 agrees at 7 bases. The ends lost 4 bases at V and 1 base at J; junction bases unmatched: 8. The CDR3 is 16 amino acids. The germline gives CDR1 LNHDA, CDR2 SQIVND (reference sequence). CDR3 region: CASSTRDSPGTDTQYF. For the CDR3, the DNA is TGTGCCAGTAGTACCCGGGACAGCCCCGGCACAGATACGCAGTATTTT.

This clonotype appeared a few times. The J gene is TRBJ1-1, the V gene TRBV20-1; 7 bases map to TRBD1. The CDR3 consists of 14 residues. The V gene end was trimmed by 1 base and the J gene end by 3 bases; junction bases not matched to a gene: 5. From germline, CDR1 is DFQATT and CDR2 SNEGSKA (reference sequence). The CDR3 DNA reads TGCAGTGCTAGAGGGATGACAGGGCACACTGAAGCTTTCTTT. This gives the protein CSARGMTGHTEAFF.

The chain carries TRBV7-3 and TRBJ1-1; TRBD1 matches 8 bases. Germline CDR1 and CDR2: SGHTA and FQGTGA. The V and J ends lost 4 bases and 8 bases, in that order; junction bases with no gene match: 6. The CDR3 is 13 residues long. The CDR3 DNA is TGTGCCAGCAGCTACCCGGGACAGGAGGAAGCTTTCTTT. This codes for CASSYPGQEEAFF.

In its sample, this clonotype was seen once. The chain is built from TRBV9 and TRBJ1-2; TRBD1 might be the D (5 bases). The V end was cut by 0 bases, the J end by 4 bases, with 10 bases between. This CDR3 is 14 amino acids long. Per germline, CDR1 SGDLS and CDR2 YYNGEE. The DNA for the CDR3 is TGTGCCAGCAGCGTAGGAGCAGGGAGCTATGGCTACACCTTC. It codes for CASSVGAGSYGYTF.

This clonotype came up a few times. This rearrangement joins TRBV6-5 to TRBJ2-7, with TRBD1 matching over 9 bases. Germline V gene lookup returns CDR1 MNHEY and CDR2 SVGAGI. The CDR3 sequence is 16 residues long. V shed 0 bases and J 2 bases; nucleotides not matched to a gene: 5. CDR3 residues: CASSYSRYRGPYEQYF. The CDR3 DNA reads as TGTGCCAGCAGTTACTCGAGGTACAGGGGGCCCTACGAGCAGTACTTC.

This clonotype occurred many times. The CDR3 nucleotides read TGTGCCAGCAGGCAACCGGGACGGCAGTACAATGAGCAGTTCTTC. Translated, it gives CASRQPGRQYNEQFF. The genes are TRBV6-6 and TRBJ2-1, with D possibly being TRBD1 or TRBD2 (5 bases each). Between the trimmed V and J ends, which lost 6 bases and 4 bases, there was a span of 16 bases. Per germline, CDR1 MNHNY and CDR2 SVGAGI (reference sequence). CDR3 length: 15 amino acids.

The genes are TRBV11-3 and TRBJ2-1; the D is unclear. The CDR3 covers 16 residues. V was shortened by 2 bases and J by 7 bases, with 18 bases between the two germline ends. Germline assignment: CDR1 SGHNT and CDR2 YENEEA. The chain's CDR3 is CASSLIGSQNGNEQFF. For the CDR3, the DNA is TGTGCCAGCAGCTTAATAGGATCCCAGAACGGGAATGAGCAGTTCTTC.